Presented here are 14 T cell receptor beta chains from one specimen sequenced in a study of human T cells and chemical hapten exposure. Noted time point: patch test 1, 2 weeks after DPC sensitization. Treatment indicated: therapeutic diphenylcyclopropenone sensitization with weekly scalp DPC. TCRdb re-analysed the RACE reads in MiXCR, keeping a single row per CDR3 protein. Here the sample spans around 160,000 distinct CDR3 sequences, about 14% being singletons. Sequencing used whole blood, obtained in connection with sensitization to the hapten diphenylcyclopropenone (DPC). These receptors were taken from a woman aged 30 to 39 with alopecia areata. Some clones in this sample may be carry-over from other donors' samples.

The chain links TRBV12-3 or TRBV12-4 to TRBJ1-2; D possibly corresponds to TRBD1 (5 bases). Trimming stripped 5 bases from V and 8 bases from J, with 15 bases between. The CDR3 has 13 residues. In DNA form, the CDR3 reads TGTGCCAGCAGTCCCGACGTTGGGGCGGGCTACACCTTC. Protein sequence: CASSPDVGAGYTF.

The rearrangement links TRBV5-1 to TRBJ1-1, with 8 bases lining up with TRBD1. The J segment lost 1 base and the V segment lost 2 bases, leaving 4 bases of the junction unmatched. CDR1 and CDR2 from the germline V gene are SGHRS and YFSETQ. The CDR3 spans 15 residues. The CDR3 region has the DNA TGCGCCAGCAGCTTTCAGGGGGCGGCGAACACTGAAGCTTTCTTT. Amino acid sequence: CASSFQGAANTEAFF. The full variable domain, rest sourced from reference TRBV5-1 and TRBJ1-1, is KAGVTQTPRYLIKTRGQQVTLSCSPISGHRSVSWYQQTPGQGLQFLFEYFSETQRNKGNFPGRFSGRQFSNSRSEMNVSTLELGDSALYLCASSFQGAANTEAFFGQGTRLTVV.

A few counts support this clonotype. The chain is built from TRBV7-3 and TRBJ2-5; the D gene could be TRBD1 or TRBD2 (5 bases each). CDR3 size: 15 residues. Trimming pared 0 bases from V and 1 base from J, leaving 9 bases between. The V gene's germline CDR1 is SGHTA and CDR2 FQGTGA. DNA of the CDR3: TGTGCCAGCAGCTTAACGGGACGGGTCCAAGAGACCCAGTACTTC. It specifies CASSLTGRVQETQYF.

This clonotype came up a few times. The J gene is TRBJ2-5, the V gene TRBV29-1; D is perhaps TRBD1 (6 bases). Trimming pared 8 bases from V and 2 bases from J, leaving 21 bases between. The CDR3 covers 15 residues. The germline V gene has CDR1 SQVTM and CDR2 ANQGSEA. The CDR3 sequence: CSSRGGGDGQETQYF. CDR3 bases: TGCAGCTCCCGGGGTGGGGGCGATGGGCAAGAGACCCAGTACTTC.

This clonotype was counted a few times. The V and J genes are TRBV28 and TRBJ2-6; D perhaps matches TRBD1 (5 bases). Trimming shortened V by 6 bases and J by 0 bases, and 12 bases separated the two germline ends. Germline V gene lookup returns CDR1 MDHEN and CDR2 SYDVKM. This CDR3 is built from 16 residues. CDR3 in DNA: TGTGCCAGCAGGACCCTAGGGGACTCTGGGGCCAACGTCCTGACTTTC. Translating it yields CASRTLGDSGANVLTF. Combining the CDR3 with reference TRBV28 and TRBJ2-6 gives the whole variable domain DVKVTQSSRYLVKRTGEKVFLECVQDMDHENMFWYRQDPGLGLRLIYFSYDVKMKEKGDIPEGYSVSREKKERFSLILESASTNQTSMYLCASRTLGDSGANVLTFGAGSRLTVL.

Comment on this clonotype: A much larger clone differs from this one at a single base, so this may be a read error. V usage is TRBV10-3 and J usage is TRBJ1-1; D remains ambiguous. This CDR3 is built from 16 residues. Per the germline V gene, CDR1 is ENHRY and CDR2 is SYGVKD. The CDR3, as DNA: TGTGCCATCAGTAAGTCTTCTGTCGCCCGGGGCACTGAAGCTTTCTTT. This encodes CAISKSSVARGTEAFF.

The chain uses TRBV5-4 and TRBJ2-3; TRBD1 is a possible D gene (6 bases). This CDR3 is built from 16 residues. Germline lookup yields CDR1 SGHNT and CDR2 YYREEE (reference sequence). V was clipped by 4 bases and J by 1 base, with 16 bases between them. This CDR3 is CASSKYRAEGTDTQYF. CDR3 sequence (DNA): TGTGCCAGCAGCAAATACAGGGCCGAGGGCACAGATACGCAGTATTTT.

Ten or more counts support this clonotype. V gene TRBV18 combines with J gene TRBJ2-7, with D perhaps TRBD2 (5 bases). V lost 3 bases to trimming and J lost 5 bases, with 8 bases between them. The CDR3 length is 12 residues. Germline V CDR1 and CDR2: KGHSH, LQKENI. The chain's CDR3 is CASSPLGNEQYF. For the CDR3, the DNA is TGTGCCAGCTCACCCCTCGGGAACGAGCAGTACTTC.

The chain uses TRBV6-1 and TRBJ2-5; TRBD2 agrees at 9 bases. Per germline, CDR1 MNHNS and CDR2 SASEGT. J was trimmed by 3 bases and V by 2 bases; bases with no gene match: 4. The CDR3 is made up of 15 amino acids. CDR3 sequence: CASSELSSGKETQYF. CDR3 nucleotides: TGTGCCAGCAGTGAATTGTCTAGCGGGAAAGAGACCCAGTACTTC.

The J gene is TRBJ2-3, the V gene TRBV10-1; 7 nucleotides align to TRBD2. CDR3 length equals 14 residues. Germline values: CDR1 WNHNN, CDR2 SYGVQD (reference sequence). Germline trimming cut 2 bases from V and 1 base from J; bases unmatched to any gene: 0. The CDR3 region has the DNA TGCGCCAGCAGTGAGAGCGGGGGCACAGATACGCAGTATTTT. It encodes CASSESGGTDTQYF.

This chain connects TRBV28 to TRBJ2-6, with D uncertain. The CDR3 runs to 13 residues. Germline loops: CDR1 MDHEN, CDR2 SYDVKM. Trimming removed 5 bases at V and 1 base at J, with 3 bases between. This chain's CDR3 is CASSGSGANVLTF. CDR3 nucleotide sequence: TGTGCCAGCAGTGGATCTGGGGCCAACGTCCTGACTTTC.

This clonotype appeared many times. This sequence joins TRBV30 and TRBJ1-6; D is unresolved. V was pared by 2 bases and J by 0 bases, with 14 bases between. Germline CDR1 is GTSNPN and CDR2 is SVGIG (reference sequence). The CDR3 consists of 17 residues. This CDR3 reads CAWSSTTISSYNSPLHF. The CDR3 DNA sequence: TGTGCCTGGAGTTCGACCACGATAAGCTCCTATAATTCACCCCTCCACTTT.

CDR3 residues: CASSVGDRPAVAFF. Here the CDR3 DNA reads TGTGCCAGCAGCGTGGGAGACAGGCCAGCGGTAGCTTTCTTT. The chain recombines TRBV9 with TRBJ1-1; perhaps TRBD1 as D (6 bases). This CDR3 region has 14 residues. V lost 2 bases, J lost 10 bases, and 18 bases lay in between. The V gene's germline CDR1 is SGDLS and CDR2 YYNGEE.

Only one count was recorded for this clonotype. A much larger clone lies a single base off, so this may be a read error. This chain joins TRBV5-6 and TRBJ2-7; D uncertain. The V end was cut by 7 bases, the J end by 5 bases, with 19 bases between. The CDR3 runs 14 residues. The germline CDR1 and CDR2 sequences are SGHDT and YYEEEE. The CDR3 protein is CASRRILVNDEQYF. The CDR3 DNA is TGTGCCAGCCGCCGGATCTTGGTCAATGACGAGCAGTACTTC.